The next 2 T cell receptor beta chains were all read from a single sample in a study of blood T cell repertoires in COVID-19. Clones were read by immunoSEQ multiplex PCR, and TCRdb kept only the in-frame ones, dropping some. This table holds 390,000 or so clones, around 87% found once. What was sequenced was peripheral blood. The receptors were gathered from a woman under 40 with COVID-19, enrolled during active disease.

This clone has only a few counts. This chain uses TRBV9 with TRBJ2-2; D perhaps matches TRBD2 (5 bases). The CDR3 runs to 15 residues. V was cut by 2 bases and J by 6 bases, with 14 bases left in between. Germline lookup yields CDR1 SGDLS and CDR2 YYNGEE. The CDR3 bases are TGTGCCAGCAGCGTCACGGGGAGTAGTTCCGGGGAGCTGTTTTTT. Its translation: CASSVTGSSSGELFF.

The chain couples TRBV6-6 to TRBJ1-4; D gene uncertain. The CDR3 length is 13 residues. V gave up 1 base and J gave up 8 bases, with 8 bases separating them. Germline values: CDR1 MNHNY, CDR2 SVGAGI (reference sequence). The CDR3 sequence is CASSYFREEKLFF. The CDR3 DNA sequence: TGTGCCAGCAGTTACTTCCGGGAGGAAAAACTGTTTTTT.